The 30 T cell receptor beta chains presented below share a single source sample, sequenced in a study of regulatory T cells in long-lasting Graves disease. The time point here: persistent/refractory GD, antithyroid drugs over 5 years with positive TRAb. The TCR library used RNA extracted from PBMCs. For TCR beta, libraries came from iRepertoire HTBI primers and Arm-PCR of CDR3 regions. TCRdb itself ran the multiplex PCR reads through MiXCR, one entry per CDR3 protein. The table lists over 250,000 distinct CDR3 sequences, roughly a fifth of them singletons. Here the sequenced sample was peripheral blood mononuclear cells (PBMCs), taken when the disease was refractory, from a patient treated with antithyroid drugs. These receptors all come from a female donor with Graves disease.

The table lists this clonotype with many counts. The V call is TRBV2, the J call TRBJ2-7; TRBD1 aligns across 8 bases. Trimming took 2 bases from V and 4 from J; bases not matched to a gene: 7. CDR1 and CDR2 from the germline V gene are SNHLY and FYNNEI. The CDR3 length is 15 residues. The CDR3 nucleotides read TGTGCCAGCAGTGAACGAGGACAGGGAGAATACGAGCAGTACTTC. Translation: CASSERGQGEYEQYF.

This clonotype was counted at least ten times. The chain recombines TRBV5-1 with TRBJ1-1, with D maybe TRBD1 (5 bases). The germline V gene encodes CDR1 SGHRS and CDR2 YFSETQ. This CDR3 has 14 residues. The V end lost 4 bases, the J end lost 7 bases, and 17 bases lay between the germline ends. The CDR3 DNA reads TGCGCCAGCAGCACGGGTGCAGGGCCTGGTGAAGCTTTCTTT. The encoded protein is CASSTGAGPGEAFF.

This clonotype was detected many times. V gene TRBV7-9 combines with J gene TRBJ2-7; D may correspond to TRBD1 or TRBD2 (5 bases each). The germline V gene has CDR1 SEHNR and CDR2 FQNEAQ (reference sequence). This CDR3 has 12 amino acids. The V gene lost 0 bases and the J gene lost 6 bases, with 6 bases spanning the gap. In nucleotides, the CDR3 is TGTGCCAGCAGCTTAGCGGGGGTCGAGCAGTACTTC. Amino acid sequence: CASSLAGVEQYF.

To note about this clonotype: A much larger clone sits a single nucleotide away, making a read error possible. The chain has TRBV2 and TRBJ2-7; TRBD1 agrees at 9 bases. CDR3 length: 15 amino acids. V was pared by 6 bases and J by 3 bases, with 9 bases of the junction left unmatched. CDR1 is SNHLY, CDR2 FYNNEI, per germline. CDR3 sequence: CASRPPGTGLYEQYF. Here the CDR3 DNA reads TGTGCCAGCAGACCCCCCGGGACAGGGCTCTACGAGCAGTACTTC.

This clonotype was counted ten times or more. CDR3 bases: TGTGCCAGCAGTTCTCAAGTCCTCAACACGGATGGCTACACCTTC. As protein: CASSSQVLNTDGYTF. The chain couples TRBV28 to TRBJ1-2; D uncertain. V was cut by 4 bases and J by 6 bases, with 18 bases left in between. CDR1 is MDHEN, CDR2 SYDVKM, per germline. The CDR3 runs to 15 residues.

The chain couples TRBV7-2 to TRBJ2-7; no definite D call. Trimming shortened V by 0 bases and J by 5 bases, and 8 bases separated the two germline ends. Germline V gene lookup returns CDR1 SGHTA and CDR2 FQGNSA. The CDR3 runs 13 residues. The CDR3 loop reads CASSLAPSHEQYF. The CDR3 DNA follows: TGTGCCAGCAGCTTAGCGCCTAGTCACGAGCAGTACTTC.

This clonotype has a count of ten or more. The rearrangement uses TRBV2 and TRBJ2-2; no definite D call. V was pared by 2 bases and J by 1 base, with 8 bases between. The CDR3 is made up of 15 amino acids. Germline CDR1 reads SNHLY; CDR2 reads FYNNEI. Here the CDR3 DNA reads TGTGCCAGCAGTGAAAACGGGCAGAACACCGGGGAGCTGTTTTTT. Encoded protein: CASSENGQNTGELFF.

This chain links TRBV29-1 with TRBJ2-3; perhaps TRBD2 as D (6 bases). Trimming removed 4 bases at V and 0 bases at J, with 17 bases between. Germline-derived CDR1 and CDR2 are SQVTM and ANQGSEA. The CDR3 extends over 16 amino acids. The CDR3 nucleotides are TGCAGCGTTGCCTCCGGGACTCTGACCAGCACAGATACGCAGTATTTT. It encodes CSVASGTLTSTDTQYF.

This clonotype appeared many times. CDR3: CASSPIASGTINYGYTF. The CDR3 DNA is TGTGCCAGCAGCCCCATCGCCTCCGGGACGATAAACTATGGCTACACCTTC. The chain is built from TRBV27 and TRBJ1-2; maybe TRBD1 (5 bases). The V end was cut by 6 bases, the J end by 2 bases, with 22 bases between. The CDR3 runs to 17 residues. Germline loops: CDR1 MNHEY, CDR2 SMNVEV (reference sequence).

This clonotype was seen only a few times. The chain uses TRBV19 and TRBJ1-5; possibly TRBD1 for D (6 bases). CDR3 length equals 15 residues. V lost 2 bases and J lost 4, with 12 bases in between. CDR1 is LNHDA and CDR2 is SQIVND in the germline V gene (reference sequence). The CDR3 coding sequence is TGTGCCAGTAGTATATACGGACAGACTAATCAGCCCCAGCATTTT. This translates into CASSIYGQTNQPQHF.

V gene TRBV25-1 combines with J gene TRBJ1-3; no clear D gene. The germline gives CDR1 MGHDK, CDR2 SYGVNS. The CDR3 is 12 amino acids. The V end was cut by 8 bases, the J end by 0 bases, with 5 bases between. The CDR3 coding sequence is TGTGCCAGCCGACGCTCTGGAAACACCATATATTTT. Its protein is CASRRSGNTIYF.

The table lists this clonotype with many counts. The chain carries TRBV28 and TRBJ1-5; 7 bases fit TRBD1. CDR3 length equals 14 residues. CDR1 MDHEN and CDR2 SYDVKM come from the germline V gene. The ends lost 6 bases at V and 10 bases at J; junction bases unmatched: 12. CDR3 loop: CASSPGTVDSPQHF. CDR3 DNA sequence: TGTGCCAGCAGCCCCGGGACAGTAGACAGCCCCCAGCATTTT.

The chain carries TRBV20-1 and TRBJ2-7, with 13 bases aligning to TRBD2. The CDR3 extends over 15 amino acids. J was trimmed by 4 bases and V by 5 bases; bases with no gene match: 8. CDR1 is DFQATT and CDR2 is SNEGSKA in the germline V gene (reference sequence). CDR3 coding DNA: TGCAGTGCTGGCGGACTAGCGGGAGATATTTACGAGCAGTACTTC. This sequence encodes CSAGGLAGDIYEQYF.

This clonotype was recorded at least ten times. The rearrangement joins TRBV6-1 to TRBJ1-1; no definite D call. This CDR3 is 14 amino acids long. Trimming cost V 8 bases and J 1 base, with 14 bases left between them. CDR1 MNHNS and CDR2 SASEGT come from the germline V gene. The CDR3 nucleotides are TGTGCCAGCGCAGAGTACATCCCGAACACTGAAGCTTTCTTT. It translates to CASAEYIPNTEAFF.

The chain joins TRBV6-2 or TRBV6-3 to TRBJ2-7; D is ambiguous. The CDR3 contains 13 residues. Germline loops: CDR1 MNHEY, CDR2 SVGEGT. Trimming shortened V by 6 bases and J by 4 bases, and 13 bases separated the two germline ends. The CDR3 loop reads CASRFSAVYEQYF. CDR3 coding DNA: TGTGCCAGCAGATTCTCGGCAGTTTACGAGCAGTACTTC.

The CDR3 DNA reads as TGTGCCAGCAGCCTAATAGCCCCCCGACTAGCGGGAGAGGCAAGGTCCTACAATGAGCAGTTCTTC. As protein: CASSLIAPRLAGEARSYNEQFF. This chain uses TRBV28 with TRBJ2-1; the match to TRBD2 covers 12 bases. There are 22 residues in the CDR3. After removal of 6 bases from V and 1 base from J, the junction contained 22 bases not matched to a gene. The germline CDR1 and CDR2 sequences are MDHEN and SYDVKM.

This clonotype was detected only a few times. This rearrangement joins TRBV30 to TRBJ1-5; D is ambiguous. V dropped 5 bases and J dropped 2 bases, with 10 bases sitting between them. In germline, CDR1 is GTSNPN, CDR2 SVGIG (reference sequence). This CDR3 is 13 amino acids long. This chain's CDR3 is CAWAVSGNQPQHF. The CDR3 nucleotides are TGTGCCTGGGCCGTAAGTGGCAATCAGCCCCAGCATTTT.

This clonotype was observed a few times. CDR3 DNA sequence: TGCGCCAGCAGCCAAGATAGGAGCGGTACCTACGAGCAGTACTTC. Translated: CASSQDRSGTYEQYF. J is TRBJ2-7 and V is TRBV4-3, with D tentatively TRBD2 (5 bases). This CDR3 region has 15 residues. Trimming took 0 bases from V and 2 from J, leaving 11 bases between them. CDR1 is LGHNA, CDR2 YSLEER, per germline.

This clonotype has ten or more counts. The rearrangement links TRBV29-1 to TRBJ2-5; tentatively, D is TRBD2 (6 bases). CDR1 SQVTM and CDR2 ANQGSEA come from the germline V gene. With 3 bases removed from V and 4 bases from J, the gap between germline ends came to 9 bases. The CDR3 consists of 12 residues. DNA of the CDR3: TGCAGCGTTGAGGGGGGTGGAGAGACCCAGTACTTC. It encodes CSVEGGGETQYF.

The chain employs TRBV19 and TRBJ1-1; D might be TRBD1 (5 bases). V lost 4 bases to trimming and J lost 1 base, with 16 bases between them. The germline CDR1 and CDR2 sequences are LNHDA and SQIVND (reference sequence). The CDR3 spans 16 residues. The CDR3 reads CASSTELDRANTEAFF. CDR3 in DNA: TGTGCCAGTAGTACCGAACTCGACAGAGCGAACACTGAAGCTTTCTTT.

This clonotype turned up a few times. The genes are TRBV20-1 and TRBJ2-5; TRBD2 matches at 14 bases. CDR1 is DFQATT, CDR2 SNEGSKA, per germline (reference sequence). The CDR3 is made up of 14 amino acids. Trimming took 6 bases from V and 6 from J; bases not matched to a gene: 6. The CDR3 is CSAPTSGRAKTQYF. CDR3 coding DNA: TGCAGTGCCCCGACTAGCGGGAGGGCTAAGACCCAGTACTTC.

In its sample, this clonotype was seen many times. CDR3: CASSESTGSSYEQYF. In nucleotides, the CDR3 is TGTGCCAGCAGTGAGTCCACAGGTAGCTCCTACGAGCAGTACTTC. The J gene is TRBJ2-7, the V gene TRBV6-1; D possibly corresponds to TRBD1 (5 bases). V was clipped by 3 bases and J by 0 bases, with 12 bases between them. The CDR3 consists of 15 residues. CDR1 MNHNS and CDR2 SASEGT come from the germline V gene.

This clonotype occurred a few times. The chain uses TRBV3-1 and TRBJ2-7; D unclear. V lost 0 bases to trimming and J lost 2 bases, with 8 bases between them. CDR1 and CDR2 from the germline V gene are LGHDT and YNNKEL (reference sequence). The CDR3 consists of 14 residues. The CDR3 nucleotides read TGTGCCAGCAGCCAAGATAACAGTCCCTACGAGCAGTACTTC. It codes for CASSQDNSPYEQYF.

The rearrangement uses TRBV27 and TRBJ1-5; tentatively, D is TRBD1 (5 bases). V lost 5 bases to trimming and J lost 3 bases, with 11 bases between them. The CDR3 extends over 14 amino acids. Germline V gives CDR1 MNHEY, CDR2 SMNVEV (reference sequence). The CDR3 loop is CASSIPGANQPQHF. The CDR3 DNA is TGTGCCAGCAGTATTCCTGGGGCCAATCAGCCCCAGCATTTT.

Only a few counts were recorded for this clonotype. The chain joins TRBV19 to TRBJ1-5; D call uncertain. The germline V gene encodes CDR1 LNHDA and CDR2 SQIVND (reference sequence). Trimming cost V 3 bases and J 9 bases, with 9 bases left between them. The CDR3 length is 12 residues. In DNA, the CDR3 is TGTGCCAGTAGTATCCTCTGGGGGCCCCAGCATTTT. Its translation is CASSILWGPQHF.

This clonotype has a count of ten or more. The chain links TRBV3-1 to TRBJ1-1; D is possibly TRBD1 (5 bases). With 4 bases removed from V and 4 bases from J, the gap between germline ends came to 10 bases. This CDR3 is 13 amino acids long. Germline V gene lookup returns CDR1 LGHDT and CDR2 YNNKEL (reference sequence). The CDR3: CASSRGLLTEAFF. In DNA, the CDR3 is TGTGCCAGCAGCCGGGGACTCCTCACTGAAGCTTTCTTT.

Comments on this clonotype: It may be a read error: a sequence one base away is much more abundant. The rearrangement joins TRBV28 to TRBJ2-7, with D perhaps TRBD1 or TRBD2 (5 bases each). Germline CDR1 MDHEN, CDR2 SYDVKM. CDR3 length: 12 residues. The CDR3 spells CASSPSWDERYF. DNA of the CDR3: TGTGCCAGCAGCCCATCTTGGGACGAGCGGTACTTC.

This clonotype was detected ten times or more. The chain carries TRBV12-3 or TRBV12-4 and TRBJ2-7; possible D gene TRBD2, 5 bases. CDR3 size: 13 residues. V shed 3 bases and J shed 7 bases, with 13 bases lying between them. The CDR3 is CASSFYLEGEQYF. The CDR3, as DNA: TGTGCCAGCAGTTTTTATCTCGAGGGAGAGCAGTACTTC.

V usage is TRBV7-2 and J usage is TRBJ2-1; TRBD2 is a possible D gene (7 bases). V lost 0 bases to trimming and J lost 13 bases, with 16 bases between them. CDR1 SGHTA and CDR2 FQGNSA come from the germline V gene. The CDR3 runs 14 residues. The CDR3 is CASSLAEGGGDQFF. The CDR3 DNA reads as TGTGCCAGCAGCTTAGCGGAGGGAGGGGGGGACCAGTTCTTC.

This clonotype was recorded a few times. The CDR3 DNA follows: TGCAGCGCCTTGAATCTAGCCAAAAACATTCAGTACTTC. Residues: CSALNLAKNIQYF. This chain uses TRBV29-1 with TRBJ2-4; unclear D gene. Trimming stripped 7 bases from V and 0 bases from J, with 10 bases between. The CDR3 sequence is 13 residues long. Looked up from germline, CDR1 is SQVTM and CDR2 is ANQGSEA.